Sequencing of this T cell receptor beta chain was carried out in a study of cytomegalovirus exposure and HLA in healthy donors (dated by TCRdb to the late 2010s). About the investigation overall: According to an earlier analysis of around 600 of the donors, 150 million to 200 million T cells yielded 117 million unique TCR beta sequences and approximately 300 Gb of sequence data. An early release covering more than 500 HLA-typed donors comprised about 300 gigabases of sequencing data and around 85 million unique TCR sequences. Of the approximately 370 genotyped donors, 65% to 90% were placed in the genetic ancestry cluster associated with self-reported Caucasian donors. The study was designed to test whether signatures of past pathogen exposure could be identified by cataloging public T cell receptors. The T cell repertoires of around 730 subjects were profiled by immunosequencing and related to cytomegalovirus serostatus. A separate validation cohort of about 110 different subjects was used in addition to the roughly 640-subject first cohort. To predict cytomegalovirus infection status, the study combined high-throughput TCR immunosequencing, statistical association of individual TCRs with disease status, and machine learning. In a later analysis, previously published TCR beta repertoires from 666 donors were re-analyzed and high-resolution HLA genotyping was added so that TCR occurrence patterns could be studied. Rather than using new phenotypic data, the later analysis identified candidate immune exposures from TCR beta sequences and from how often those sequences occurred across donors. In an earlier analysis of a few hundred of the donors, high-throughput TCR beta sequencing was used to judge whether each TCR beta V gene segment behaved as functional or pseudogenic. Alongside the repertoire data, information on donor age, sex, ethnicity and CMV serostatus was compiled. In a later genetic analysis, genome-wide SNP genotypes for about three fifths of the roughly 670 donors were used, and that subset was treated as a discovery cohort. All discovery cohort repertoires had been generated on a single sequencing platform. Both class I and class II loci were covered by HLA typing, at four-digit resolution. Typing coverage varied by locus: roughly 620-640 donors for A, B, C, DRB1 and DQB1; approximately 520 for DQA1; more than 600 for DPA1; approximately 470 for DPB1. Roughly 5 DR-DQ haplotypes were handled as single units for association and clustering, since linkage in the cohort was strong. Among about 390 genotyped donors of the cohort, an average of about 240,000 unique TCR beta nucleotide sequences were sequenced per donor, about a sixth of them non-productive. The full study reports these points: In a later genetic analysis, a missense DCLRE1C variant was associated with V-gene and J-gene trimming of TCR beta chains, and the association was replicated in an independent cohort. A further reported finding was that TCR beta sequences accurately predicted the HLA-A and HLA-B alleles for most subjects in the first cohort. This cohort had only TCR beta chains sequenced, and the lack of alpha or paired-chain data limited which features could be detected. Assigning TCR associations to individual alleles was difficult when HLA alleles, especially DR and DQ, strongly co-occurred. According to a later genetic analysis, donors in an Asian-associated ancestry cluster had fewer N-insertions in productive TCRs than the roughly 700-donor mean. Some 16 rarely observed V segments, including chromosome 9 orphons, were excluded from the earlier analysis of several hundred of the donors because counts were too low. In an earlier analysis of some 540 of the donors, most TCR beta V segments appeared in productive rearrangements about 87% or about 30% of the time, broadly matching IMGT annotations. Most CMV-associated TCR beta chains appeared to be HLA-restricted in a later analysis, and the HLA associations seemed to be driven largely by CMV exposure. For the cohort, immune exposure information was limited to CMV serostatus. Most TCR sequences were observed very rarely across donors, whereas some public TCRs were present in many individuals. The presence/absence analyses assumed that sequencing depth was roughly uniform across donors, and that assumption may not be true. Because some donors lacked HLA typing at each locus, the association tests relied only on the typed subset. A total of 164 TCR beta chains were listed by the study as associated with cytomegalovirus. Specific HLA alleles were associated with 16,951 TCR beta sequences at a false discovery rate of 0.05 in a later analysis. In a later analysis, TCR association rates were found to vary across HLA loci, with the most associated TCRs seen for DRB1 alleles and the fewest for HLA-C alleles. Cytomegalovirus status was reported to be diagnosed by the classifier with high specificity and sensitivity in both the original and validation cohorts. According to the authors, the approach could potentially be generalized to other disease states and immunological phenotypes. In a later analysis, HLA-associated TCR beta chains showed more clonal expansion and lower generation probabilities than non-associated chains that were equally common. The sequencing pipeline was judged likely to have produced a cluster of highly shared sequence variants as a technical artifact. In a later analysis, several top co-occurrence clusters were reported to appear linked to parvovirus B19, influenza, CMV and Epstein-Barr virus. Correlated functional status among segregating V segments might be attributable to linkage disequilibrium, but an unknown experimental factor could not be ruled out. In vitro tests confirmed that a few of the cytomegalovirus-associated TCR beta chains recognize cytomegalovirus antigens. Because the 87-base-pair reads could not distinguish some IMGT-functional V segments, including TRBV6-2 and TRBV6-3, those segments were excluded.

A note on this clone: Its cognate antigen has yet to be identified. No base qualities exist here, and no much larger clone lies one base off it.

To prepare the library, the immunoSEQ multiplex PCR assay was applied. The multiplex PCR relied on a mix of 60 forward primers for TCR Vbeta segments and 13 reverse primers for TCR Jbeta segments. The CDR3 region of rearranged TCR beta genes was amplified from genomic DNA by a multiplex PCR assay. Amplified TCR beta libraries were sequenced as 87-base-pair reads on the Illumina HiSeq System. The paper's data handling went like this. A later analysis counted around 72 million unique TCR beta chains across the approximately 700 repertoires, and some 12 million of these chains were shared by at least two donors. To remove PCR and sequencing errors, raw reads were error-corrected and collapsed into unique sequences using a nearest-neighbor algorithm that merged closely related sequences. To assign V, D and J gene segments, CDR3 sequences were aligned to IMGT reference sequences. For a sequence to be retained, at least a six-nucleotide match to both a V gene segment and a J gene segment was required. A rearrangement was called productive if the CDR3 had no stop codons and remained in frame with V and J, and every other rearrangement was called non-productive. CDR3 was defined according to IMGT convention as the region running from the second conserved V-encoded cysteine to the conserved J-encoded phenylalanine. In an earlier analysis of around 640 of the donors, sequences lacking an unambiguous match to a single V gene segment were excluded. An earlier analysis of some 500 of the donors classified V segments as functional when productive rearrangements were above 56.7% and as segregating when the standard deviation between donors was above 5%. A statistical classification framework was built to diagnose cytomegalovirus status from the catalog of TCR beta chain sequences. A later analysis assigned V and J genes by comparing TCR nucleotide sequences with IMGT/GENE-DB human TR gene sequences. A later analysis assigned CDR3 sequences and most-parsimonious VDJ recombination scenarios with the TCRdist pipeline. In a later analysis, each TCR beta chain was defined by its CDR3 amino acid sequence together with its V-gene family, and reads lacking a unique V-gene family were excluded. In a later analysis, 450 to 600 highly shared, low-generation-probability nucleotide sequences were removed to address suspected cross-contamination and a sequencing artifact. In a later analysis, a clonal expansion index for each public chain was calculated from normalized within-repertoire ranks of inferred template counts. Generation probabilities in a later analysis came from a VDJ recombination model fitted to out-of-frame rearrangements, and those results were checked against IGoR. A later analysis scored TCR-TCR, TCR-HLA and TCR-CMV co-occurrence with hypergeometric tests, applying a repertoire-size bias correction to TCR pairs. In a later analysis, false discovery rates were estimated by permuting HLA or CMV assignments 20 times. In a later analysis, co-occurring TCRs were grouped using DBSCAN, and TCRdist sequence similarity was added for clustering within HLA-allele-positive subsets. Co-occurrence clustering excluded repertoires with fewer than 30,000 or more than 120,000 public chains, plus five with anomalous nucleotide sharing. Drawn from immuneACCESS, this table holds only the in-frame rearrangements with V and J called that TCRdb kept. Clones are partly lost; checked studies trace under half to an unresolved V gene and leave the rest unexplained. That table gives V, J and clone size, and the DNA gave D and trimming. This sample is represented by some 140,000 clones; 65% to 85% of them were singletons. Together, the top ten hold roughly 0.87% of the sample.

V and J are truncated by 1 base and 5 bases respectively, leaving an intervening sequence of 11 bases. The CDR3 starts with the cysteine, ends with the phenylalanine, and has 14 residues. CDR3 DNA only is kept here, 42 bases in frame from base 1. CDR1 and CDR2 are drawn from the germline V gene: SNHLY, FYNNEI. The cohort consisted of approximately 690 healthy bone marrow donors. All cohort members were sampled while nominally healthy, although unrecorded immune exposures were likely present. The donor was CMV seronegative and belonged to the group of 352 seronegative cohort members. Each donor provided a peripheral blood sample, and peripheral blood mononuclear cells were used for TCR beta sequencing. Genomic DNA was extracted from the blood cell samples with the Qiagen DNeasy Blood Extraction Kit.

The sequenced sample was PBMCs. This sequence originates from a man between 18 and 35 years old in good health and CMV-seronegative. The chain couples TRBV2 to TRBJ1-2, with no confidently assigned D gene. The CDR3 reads CASSEVPGVYGYTF. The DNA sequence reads TGTGCCAGCAGTGAAGTTCCCGGGGTTTATGGCTACACCTTC.